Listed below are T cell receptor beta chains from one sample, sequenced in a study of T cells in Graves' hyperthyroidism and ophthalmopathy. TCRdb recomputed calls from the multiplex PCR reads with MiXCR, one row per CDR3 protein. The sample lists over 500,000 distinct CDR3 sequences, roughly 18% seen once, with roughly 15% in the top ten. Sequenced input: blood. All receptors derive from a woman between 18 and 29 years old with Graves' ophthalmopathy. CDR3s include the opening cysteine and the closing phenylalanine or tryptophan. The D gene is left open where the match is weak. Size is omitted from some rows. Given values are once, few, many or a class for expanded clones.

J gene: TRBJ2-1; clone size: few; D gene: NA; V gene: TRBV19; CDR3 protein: CASSIPNTGRNEQFF; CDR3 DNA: TGTGCCAGTAGTATACCTAACACGGGGAGGAATGAGCAGTTCTTC
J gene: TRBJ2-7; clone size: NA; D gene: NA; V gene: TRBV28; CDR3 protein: CASLPRPDRIYEQYF; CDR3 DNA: TGTGCCAGCCTGCCCCGACCGGACCGGATCTACGAGCAGTACTTC
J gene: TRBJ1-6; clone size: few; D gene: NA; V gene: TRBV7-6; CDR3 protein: CASSLGETPNSPLHF; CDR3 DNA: TGTGCCAGCAGCTTAGGGGAGACACCTAATTCACCCCTCCACTTT
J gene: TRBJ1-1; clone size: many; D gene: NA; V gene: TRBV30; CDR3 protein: CAWREFTEAFF; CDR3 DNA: TGTGCCTGGAGGGAATTCACTGAAGCTTTCTTT
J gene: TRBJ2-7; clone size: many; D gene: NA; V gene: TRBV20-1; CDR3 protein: CSARDQTEGEQYF; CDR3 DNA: TGCAGTGCTAGAGATCAGACAGAAGGCGAGCAGTACTTC
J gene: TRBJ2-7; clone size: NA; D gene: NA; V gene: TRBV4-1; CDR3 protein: CASSQEAGQTSYEQYF; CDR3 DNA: TGCGCCAGCAGCCAAGAGGCGGGACAGACCTCCTACGAGCAGTACTTC
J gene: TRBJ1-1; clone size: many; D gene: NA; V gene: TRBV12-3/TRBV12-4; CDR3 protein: CASSFNSRGEAFF; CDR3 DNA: TGTGCCAGCAGTTTCAATTCGAGGGGTGAAGCTTTCTTT
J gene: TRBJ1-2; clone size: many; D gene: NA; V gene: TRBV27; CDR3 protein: CASSLIGGGYGYTF; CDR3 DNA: TGTGCCAGCAGTTTAATCGGGGGCGGCTATGGCTACACCTTC
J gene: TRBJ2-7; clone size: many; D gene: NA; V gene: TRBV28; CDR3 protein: CASNYPSGEQYF; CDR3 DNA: TGTGCCAGCAATTACCCCTCGGGCGAGCAGTACTTC
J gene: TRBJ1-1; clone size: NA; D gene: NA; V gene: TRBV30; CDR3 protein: CAWTLGFQGWAFF; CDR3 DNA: TGTGCCTGGACCCTGGGGTTTCAGGGGTGGGCTTTCTTT
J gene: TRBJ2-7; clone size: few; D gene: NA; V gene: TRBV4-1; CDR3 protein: CASSQAGGTGRSYEQYF; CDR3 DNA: TGCGCCAGCAGCCAAGCGGGAGGGACAGGGCGCTCCTACGAGCAGTACTTC
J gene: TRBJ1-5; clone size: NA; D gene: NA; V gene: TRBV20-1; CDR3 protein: CSAPSGGNQPQHF; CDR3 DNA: TGCAGTGCTCCAAGCGGGGGCAATCAGCCCCAGCATTTT
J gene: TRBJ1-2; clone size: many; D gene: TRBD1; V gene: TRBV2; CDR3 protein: CASSVDRGSIRGYTF; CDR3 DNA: TGTGCCAGCAGTGTAGACAGGGGATCTATTCGCGGCTACACCTTC
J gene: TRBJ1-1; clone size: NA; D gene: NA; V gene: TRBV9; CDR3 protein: CASSPWGGRRTEAFF; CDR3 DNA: TGTGCCAGCAGCCCCTGGGGGGGTAGAAGAACTGAAGCTTTCTTT
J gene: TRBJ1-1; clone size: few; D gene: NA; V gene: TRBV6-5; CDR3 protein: CASGYRTLNTEAFF; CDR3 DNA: TGTGCCAGCGGATACAGGACCCTCAACACTGAAGCTTTCTTT
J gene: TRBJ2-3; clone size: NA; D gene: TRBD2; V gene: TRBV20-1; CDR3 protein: CSASRLAGERQYF; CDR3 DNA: TGCAGTGCTAGTCGGCTAGCGGGAGAGCGGCAGTATTTT
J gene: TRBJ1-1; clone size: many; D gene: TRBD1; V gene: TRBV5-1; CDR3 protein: CASSVTGAGNTEAFF; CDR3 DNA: TGCGCCAGCAGCGTGACAGGGGCAGGGAACACTGAAGCTTTCTTT
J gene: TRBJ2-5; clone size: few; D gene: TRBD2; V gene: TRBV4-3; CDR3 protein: CASSQEREGLETQYF; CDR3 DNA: TGCGCCAGCAGCCAAGAGCGGGAGGGCCTTGAGACCCAGTACTTC
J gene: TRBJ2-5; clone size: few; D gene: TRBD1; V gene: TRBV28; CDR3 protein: CASSPRTGGMETQYF; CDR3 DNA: TGTGCCAGCAGTCCCCGGACAGGGGGCATGGAGACCCAGTACTTC
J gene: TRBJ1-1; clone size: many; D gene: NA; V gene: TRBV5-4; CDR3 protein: CASSPLGTEAFF; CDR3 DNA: TGTGCCAGCTCACCATTGGGGACTGAAGCTTTCTTT
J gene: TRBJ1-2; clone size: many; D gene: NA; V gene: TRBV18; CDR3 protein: CASSPPGTGNYGYTF; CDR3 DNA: TGTGCCAGCTCACCACCAGGAACAGGGAACTATGGCTACACCTTC
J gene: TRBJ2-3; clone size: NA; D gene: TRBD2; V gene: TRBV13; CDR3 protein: CGSSSGTSGRTISTQYF; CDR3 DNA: TGTGGCAGCAGCTCCGGGACTAGCGGGAGAACGATCTCCACGCAGTATTTT
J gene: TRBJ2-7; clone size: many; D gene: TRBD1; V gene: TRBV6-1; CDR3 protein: CASSPILRTGGTYEQYF; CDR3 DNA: TGTGCCAGCAGTCCTATTTTAAGGACAGGGGGCACCTACGAGCAGTACTTC
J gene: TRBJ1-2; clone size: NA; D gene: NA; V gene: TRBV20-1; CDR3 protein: CSARDGGAYQPQSVYGYTF; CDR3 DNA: TGCAGTGCTAGAGATGGAGGGGCATACCAGCCTCAAAGCGTCTATGGCTACACCTTC
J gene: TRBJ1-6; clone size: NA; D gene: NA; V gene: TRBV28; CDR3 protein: CASRIQMLPDSPLHF; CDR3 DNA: TGTGCCAGCAGGATCCAGATGTTGCCGGATTCACCCCTCCACTTT
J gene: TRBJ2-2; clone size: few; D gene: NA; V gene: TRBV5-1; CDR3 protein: CASSFTLGRDTGELFF; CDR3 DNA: TGCGCCAGCAGCTTCACCCTCGGGCGGGACACCGGGGAGCTGTTTTTT
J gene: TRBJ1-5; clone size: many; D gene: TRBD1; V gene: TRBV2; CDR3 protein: CASSGQGGNQPQHF; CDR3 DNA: TGTGCCAGCAGTGGACAGGGGGGGAATCAGCCCCAGCATTTT
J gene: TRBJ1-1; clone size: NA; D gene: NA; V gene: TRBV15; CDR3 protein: CATSREALNTEAFF; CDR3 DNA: TGTGCCACCAGCAGGGAAGCCCTGAACACTGAAGCTTTCTTT
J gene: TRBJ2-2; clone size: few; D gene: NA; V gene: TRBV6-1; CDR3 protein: CASSEDRGTGELFF; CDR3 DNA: TGTGCCAGCAGTGAAGACAGAGGCACCGGGGAGCTGTTTTTT
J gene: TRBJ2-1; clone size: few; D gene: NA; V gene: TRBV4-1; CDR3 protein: CASSQVAGANEQFF; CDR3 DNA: TGCGCCAGCAGCCAAGTTGCCGGAGCAAATGAGCAGTTCTTC
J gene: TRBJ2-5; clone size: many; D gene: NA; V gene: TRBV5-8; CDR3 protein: CASSGKGSQETQYF; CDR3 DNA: TGTGCCAGCAGCGGTAAAGGGAGCCAAGAGACCCAGTACTTC
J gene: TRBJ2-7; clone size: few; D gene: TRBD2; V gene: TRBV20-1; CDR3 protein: CSAQTSGKGHEQYF; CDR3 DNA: TGCAGTGCTCAAACTAGCGGGAAGGGCCACGAGCAGTACTTC
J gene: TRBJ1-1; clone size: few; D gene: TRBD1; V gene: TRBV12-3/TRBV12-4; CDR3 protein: CASSSRTGGNTEAFF; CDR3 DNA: TGTGCCAGCAGTTCAAGGACAGGGGGAAACACTGAAGCTTTCTTT
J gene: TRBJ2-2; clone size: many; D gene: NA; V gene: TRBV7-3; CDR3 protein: CASSLRQGRTGELFF; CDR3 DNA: TGTGCCAGCAGCTTAAGGCAGGGGAGGACCGGGGAGCTGTTTTTT
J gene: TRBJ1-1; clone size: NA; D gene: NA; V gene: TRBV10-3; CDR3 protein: CAISEPYLDSMNTEAFF; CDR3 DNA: TGTGCCATCAGTGAGCCCTATCTGGACAGTATGAACACTGAAGCTTTCTTT
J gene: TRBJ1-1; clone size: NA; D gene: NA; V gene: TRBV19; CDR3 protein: CASSRGRDTEAFF; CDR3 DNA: TGTGCCAGTAGTCGTGGCAGGGACACTGAAGCTTTCTTT
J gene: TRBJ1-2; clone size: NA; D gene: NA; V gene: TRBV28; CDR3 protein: CASSLLSYNGYTF; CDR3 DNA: TGTGCCAGCAGTTTATTAAGTTATAATGGCTACACCTTC
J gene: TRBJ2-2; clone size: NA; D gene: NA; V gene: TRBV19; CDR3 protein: CASSIDRQFHPDGGTNTGELFF; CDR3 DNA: TGTGCCAGTAGTATAGATCGACAGTTCCACCCCGACGGGGGCACTAACACCGGGGAGCTGTTTTTT
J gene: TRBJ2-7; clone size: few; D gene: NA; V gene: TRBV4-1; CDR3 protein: CASSQDSTSAMGEQYF; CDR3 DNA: TGCGCCAGCAGCCAAGATAGTACCTCGGCCATGGGGGAGCAGTACTTC
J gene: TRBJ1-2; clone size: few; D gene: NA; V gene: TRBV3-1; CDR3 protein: CASSQRVTGQRDGYTF; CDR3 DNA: TGTGCCAGCAGCCAAAGGGTCACAGGGCAACGGGATGGCTACACCTTC
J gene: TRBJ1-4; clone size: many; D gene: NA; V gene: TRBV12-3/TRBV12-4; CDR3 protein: CASSLGGVANEKLFF; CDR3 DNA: TGTGCCAGCAGTTTAGGCGGAGTAGCTAATGAAAAACTGTTTTTT
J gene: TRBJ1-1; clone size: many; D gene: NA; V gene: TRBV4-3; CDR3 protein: CASSQGGDWAGTEAFF; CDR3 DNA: TGCGCCAGCAGCCAAGGGGGGGACTGGGCAGGCACTGAAGCTTTCTTT
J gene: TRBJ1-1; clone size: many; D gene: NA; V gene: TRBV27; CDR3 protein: CANRVPGLGNTEAFF; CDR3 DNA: TGTGCCAACCGAGTACCGGGGCTAGGAAACACTGAAGCTTTCTTT
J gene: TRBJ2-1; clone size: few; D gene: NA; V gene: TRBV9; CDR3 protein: CASSVRENEQFF; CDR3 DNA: TGTGCCAGCAGCGTAAGAGAAAACGAGCAGTTCTTC
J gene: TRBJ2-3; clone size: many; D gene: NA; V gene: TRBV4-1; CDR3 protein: CASSHPPQGQNTDTQYF; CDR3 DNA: TGCGCCAGCAGCCATCCCCCGCAAGGGCAAAACACAGATACGCAGTATTTT
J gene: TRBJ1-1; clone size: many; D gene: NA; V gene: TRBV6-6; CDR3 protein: CASSYSTYANTEAFF; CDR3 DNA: TGTGCCAGCAGTTACTCGACGTACGCTAACACTGAAGCTTTCTTT
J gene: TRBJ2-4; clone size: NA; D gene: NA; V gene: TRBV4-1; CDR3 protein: CASSQDLWQGEDVQCF; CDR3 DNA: TGCGCCAGCAGCCAAGATCTGTGGCAGGGGGAGGACGTTCAGTGCTTC
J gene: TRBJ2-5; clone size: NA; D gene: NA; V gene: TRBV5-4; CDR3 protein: CASSSEGGAQETQYF; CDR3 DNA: TGTGCCAGCAGCTCCGAGGGGGGGGCTCAAGAGACCCAGTACTTC
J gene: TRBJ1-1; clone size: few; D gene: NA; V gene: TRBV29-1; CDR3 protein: CSVEGAAAGVGTEAFF; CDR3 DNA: TGCAGCGTTGAAGGGGCAGCGGCCGGCGTTGGGACTGAAGCTTTCTTT
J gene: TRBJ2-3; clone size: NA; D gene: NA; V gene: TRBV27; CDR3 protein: CASSWFAATDTQYF; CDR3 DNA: TGTGCCAGCAGTTGGTTTGCGGCCACAGATACGCAGTATTTT
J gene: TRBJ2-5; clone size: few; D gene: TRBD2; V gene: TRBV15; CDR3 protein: CATSRLAGGQETQYF; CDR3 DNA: TGTGCCACCAGCCGACTAGCGGGGGGCCAAGAGACCCAGTACTTC
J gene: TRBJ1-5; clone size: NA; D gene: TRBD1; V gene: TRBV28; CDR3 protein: CASSRTGWSNQPQHF; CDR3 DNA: TGTGCCAGCAGCCGGACAGGGTGGAGCAATCAGCCCCAGCATTTT
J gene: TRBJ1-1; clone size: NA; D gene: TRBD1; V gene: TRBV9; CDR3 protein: CASSVVGTGAAEAFF; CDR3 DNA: TGTGCCAGCAGCGTAGTTGGGACAGGGGCGGCTGAAGCTTTCTTT
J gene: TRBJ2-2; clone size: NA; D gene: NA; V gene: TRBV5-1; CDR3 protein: CASSLRRGGEAGELFF; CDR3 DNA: TGCGCCAGCAGCTTGCGGCGAGGCGGGGAGGCCGGGGAGCTGTTTTTT
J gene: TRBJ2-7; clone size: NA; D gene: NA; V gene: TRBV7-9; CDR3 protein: CASSSSTVTGTHEQYF; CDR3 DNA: TGTGCCAGCAGTTCGTCTACCGTTACAGGGACCCACGAGCAGTACTTC
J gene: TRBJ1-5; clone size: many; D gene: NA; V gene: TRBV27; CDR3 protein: CASSTQGYGNQPQHF; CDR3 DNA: TGTGCCAGCAGTACACAGGGATACGGCAATCAGCCCCAGCATTTT
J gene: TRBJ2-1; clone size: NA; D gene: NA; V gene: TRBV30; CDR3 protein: CAWSPGPPSRRNEQFF; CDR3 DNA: TGTGCCTGGAGCCCCGGCCCCCCCAGTAGAAGGAATGAGCAGTTCTTC
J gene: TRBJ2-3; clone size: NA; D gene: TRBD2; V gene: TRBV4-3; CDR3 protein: CASSQWASGSSTDTQYF; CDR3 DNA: TGCGCCAGCAGCCAATGGGCTAGCGGTTCTAGCACAGATACGCAGTATTTT
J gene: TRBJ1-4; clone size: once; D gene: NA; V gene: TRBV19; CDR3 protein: CASSIPFGGAKYEKLFF; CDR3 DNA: TGTGCCAGTAGCATTCCTTTTGGCGGGGCCAAGTATGAAAAACTGTTTTTT
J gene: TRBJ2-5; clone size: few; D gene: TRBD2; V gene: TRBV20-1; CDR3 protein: CSARDRWGREGETQYF; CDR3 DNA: TGCAGTGCTAGAGATCGTTGGGGGCGGGAGGGAGAGACCCAGTACTTC